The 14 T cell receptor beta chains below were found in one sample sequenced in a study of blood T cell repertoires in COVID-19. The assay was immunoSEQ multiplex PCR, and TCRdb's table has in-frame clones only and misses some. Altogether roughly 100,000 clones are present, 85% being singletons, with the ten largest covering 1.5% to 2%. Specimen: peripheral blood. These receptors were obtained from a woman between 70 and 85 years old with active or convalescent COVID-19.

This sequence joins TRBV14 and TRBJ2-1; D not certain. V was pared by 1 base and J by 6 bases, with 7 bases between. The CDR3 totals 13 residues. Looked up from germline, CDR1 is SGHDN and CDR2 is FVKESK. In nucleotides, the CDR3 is TGTGCCAGCAGCCAAGCCCTACGCAATGAGCAGTTCTTC. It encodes CASSQALRNEQFF. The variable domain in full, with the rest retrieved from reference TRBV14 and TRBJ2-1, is EAGVTQFPSHSVIEKGQTVTLRCDPISGHDNLYWYRRVMGKEIKFLLHFVKESKQDESGMPNNRFLAERTGGTYSTLKVQPAELEDSGVYFCASSQALRNEQFFGPGTRLTVL.

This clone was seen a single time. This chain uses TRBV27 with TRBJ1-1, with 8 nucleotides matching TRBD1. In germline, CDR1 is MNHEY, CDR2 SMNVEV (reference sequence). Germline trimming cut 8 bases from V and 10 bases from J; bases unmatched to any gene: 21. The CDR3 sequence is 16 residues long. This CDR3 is CASLTLTRGRTKRAFF. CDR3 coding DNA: TGTGCCAGCCTGACCTTAACCAGGGGGCGGACGAAACGAGCTTTCTTT.

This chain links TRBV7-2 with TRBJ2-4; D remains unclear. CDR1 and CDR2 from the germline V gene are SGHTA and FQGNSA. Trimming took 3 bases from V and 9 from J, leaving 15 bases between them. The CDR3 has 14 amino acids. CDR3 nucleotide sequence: TGTGCCAGCAGCTTTCGTCCATCCTCGGGCATTCAGTACTTC. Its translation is CASSFRPSSGIQYF.

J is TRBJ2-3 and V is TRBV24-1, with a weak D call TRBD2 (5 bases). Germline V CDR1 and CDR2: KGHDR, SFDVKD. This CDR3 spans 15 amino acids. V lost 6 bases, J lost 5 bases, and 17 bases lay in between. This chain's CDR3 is CATSPVGVDVDTQYF. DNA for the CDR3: TGTGCCACCAGTCCGGTGGGAGTCGATGTAGATACGCAGTATTTT.

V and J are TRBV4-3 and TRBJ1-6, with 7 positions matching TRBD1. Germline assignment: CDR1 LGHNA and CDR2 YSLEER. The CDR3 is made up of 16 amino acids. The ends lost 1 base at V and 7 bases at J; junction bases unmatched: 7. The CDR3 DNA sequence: TGCGCCAGCAGCCAAGGTACAGGGGAGAAAAATTCACCCCTCCACTTT. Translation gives CASSQGTGEKNSPLHF.

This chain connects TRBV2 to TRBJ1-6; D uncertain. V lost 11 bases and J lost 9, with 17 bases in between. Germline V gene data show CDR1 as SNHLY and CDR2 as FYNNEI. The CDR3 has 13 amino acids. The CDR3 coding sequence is TGTGCCTCCCGAGAAGAGCCTCTTTCACCCCTCCACTTT. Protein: CASREEPLSPLHF.

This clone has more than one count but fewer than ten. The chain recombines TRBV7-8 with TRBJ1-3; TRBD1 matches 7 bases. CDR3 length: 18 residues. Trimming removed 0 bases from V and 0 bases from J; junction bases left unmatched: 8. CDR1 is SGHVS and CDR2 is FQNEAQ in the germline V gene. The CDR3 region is CASSLALRQGFSGNTIYF. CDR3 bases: TGTGCCAGCAGCTTAGCGCTGAGACAGGGTTTCTCTGGAAACACCATATATTTT.

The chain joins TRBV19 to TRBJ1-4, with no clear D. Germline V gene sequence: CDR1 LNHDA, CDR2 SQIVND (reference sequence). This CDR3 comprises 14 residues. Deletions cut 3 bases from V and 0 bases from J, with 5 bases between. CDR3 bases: TGTGCCAGTAGTATGACTGCAACTAATGAAAAACTGTTTTTT. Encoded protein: CASSMTATNEKLFF.

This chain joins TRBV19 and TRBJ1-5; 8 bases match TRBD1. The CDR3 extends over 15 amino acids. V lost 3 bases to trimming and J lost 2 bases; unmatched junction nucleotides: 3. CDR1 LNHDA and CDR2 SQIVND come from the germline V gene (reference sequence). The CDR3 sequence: CASSMGQVGNQPQHF. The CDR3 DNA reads TGTGCCAGTAGTATGGGACAGGTAGGCAATCAGCCCCAGCATTTT.

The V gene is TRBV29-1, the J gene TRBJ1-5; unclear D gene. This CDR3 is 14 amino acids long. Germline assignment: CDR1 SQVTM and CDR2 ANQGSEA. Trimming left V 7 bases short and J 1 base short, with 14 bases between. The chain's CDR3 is CSAAVGLSNQPQHF. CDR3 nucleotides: TGCAGCGCTGCGGTTGGACTGAGCAATCAGCCCCAGCATTTT.

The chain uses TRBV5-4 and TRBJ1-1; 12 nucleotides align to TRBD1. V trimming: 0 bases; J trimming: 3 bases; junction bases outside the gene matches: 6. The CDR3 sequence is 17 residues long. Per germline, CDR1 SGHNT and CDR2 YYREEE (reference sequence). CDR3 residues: CASSLGGTGGDDTEAFF. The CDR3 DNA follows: TGTGCCAGCAGCTTGGGCGGGACAGGGGGCGACGACACTGAAGCTTTCTTT.

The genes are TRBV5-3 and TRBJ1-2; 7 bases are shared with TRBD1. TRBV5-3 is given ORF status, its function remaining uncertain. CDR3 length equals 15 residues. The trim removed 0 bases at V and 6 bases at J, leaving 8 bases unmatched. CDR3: CARSLVPRTGNGYTF. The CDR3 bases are TGTGCCAGAAGCTTGGTCCCCCGGACAGGAAATGGCTACACCTTC.

CDR3 DNA sequence: TGTGCCAGCAGTTTAGTGGACAGGGGTACCGGGGAGCTGTTTTTT. This gives the protein CASSLVDRGTGELFF. V and J are TRBV27 and TRBJ2-2, with TRBD1 matching 9 bases. CDR1 and CDR2 from the germline V gene are MNHEY and SMNVEV (reference sequence). The ends lost 2 bases at V and 5 bases at J; junction bases unmatched: 3. This CDR3 comprises 15 residues.

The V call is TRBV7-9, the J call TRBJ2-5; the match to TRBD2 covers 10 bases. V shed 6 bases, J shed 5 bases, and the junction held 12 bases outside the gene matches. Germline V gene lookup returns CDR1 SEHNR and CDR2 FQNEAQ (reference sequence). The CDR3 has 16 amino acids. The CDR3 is CASRSRSGGARETQYF. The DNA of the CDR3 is TGTGCCAGCAGGTCGAGGAGCGGGGGGGCACGTGAGACCCAGTACTTC.